A selection of T cell receptor beta chains follows, all from one sample in a study of vaccination and CD4 T cells after COVID-19. Which antigens these TCRs recognize remains unknown. TCRdb passed the PCR reads through MiXCR, listing each CDR3 protein once. The sample contains fewer than 15,000 distinct CDR3 sequences, less than 75% of which appear only once. The sample consisted of CD4+ T cells from blood, cultured in vitro. Receptors originate from a human donor who had recovered from COVID-19. Each CDR3 is given with its conserved first and last residue. D genes are given only for firm matches. Clone size appears in some rows only: once, few, many, or a class for an expanded clone.

cdr3_aa	cdr3_nt	clone_size	j_call	d_call	v_call
CASSFGANTEAFF	TGTGCCAGCAGCTTCGGGGCGAACACTGAAGCTTTCTTT	-	TRBJ1-1	-	TRBV11-3
CSAPRQGGGSYNEQFF	TGCAGTGCCCCAAGACAGGGGGGAGGGTCCTACAATGAGCAGTTCTTC	few	TRBJ2-1	TRBD1	TRBV20-1
CACLQRVDTQYF	TGTGCCTGCCTCCAGCGGGTGGATACGCAGTATTTT	-	TRBJ2-3	-	TRBV30
CASRGAPWGGYGYTF	TGTGCCAGCAGGGGTGCCCCCTGGGGGGGCTATGGCTACACCTTC	-	TRBJ1-2	-	TRBV28
CASRGTLNYGYTF	TGTGCCAGCAGGGGGACATTAAACTATGGCTACACCTTC	-	TRBJ1-2	-	TRBV5-4
CSARDLRTSGRADTQYF	TGCAGTGCTAGAGATCTCCGGACTAGCGGGAGGGCAGATACGCAGTATTTT	-	TRBJ2-3	TRBD2	TRBV20-1
CASSLGGTGARANYGYTF	TGTGCCAGCAGTCTGGGAGGGACAGGGGCCCGAGCTAACTATGGCTACACCTTC	-	TRBJ1-2	TRBD1	TRBV7-2
CASSFAEEETQYF	TGTGCCAGCAGCTTTGCAGAGGAAGAGACCCAGTACTTC	-	TRBJ2-5	-	TRBV7-3
CSAPRQSVNSPLHF	TGCAGTGCCCCCCGACAGTCGGTTAATTCACCCCTCCACTTT	few	TRBJ1-6	-	TRBV20-1
CASRLIGTGELFF	TGTGCCAGCAGACTAATTGGGACCGGGGAGCTGTTTTTT	-	TRBJ2-2	-	TRBV6-1
CASSYSTGTTYEQYF	TGTGCCAGCAGTTACTCGACAGGGACGACCTACGAGCAGTACTTC	-	TRBJ2-7	TRBD1	TRBV6-5
CSVGQGGYNEQFF	TGCAGCGTGGGACAGGGCGGATACAATGAGCAGTTCTTC	-	TRBJ2-1	TRBD1	TRBV29-1
CASSYGQGSYEQYF	TGTGCCAGCAGTTACGGCCAGGGATCCTACGAGCAGTACTTC	-	TRBJ2-7	-	TRBV6-5
CSAELGQISYTF	TGCAGTGCTGAATTGGGACAGATCAGCTACACCTTC	few	TRBJ1-2	TRBD1	TRBV20-1
CASSGRDRANTEAFF	TGTGCCAGCAGCGGAAGAGACAGGGCGAACACTGAAGCTTTCTTT	-	TRBJ1-1	TRBD1	TRBV9
CSARRASGRSDTQYF	TGCAGTGCTAGGCGGGCTAGCGGGAGGTCAGATACGCAGTATTTT	few	TRBJ2-3	TRBD2	TRBV20-1
CASSDGGTGRNTEAFF	TGTGCCAGCAGTGACGGAGGGACGGGGAGGAACACTGAAGCTTTCTTT	few	TRBJ1-1	-	TRBV2
CSARDSKTGGPDEQYF	TGCAGTGCTAGAGATAGTAAGACGGGAGGGCCTGATGAGCAGTACTTC	-	TRBJ2-7	TRBD2	TRBV20-1
CASSSYPRGLNTEAFF	TGTGCCAGCAGCTCTTATCCCAGGGGGCTGAACACTGAAGCTTTCTTT	-	TRBJ1-1	TRBD1	TRBV7-2
CASSTNRVAGYTF	TGTGCCAGCAGCACAAACAGGGTTGCTGGCTACACCTTC	-	TRBJ1-2	-	TRBV7-8